This TCR beta chain came from a study of PD-L1 blockade in urothelial cancer. Study as a whole: Blood samples contained a median about 150,000 T cells. Study-level findings and limits: Patients with durable benefit had greater blood expansion of tumor-associated TCR clones 3 weeks into treatment.

Points on this clone: The antigen is unknown.

Trimming shortened V by 6 bases and J by 4 bases, and 15 bases separated the two germline ends. The CDR3 consists of 13 residues. Germline V lookup: CDR1 SQVTM, CDR2 ANQGSEA. Spike-ins of synthetic TCR analog templates went into each PCR. The repertoire was sequenced with immunoSEQ multiplex PCR; TCRdb's copy has only in-frame clones and lacks some. The top ten clones hold 0.87% of a sample with 65,000 to 85,000 clones, more than 85% of them seen once. Time point noted: peripheral blood 6 weeks after treatment start. The clonotype originates from a woman aged 80 or over with urothelial cancer. The V call is TRBV29-1, the J call TRBJ1-1, with D perhaps matching TRBD1 (5 bases). The source material was PBMCs, sampled around atezolizumab (anti-PD-L1) treatment. DNA of the CDR3: TGCAGCGTCCGACTCGGGGGGACCACTGAAGCTTTCTTT. Protein: CSVRLGGTTEAFF.